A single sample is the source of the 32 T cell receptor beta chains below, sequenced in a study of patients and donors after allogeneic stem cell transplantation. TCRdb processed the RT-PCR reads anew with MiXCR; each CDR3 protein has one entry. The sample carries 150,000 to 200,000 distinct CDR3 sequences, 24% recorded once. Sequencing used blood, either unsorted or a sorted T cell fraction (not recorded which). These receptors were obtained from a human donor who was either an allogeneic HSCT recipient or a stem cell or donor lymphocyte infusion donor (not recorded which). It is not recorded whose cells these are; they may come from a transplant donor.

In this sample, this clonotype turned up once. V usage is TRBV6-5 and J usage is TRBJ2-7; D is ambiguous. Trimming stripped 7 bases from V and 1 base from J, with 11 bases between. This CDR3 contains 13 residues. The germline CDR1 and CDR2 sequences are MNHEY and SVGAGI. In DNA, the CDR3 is TGTGCCAGCAACAGATATGGATCCTACGAGCAGTACTTC. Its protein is CASNRYGSYEQYF.

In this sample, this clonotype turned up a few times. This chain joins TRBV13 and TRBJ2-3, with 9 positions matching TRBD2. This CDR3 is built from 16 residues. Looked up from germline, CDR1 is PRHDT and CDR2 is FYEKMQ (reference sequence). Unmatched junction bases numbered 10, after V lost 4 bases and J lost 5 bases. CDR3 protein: CASSSPLAGLGDTQYF. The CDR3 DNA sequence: TGTGCCAGCAGCTCCCCCCTAGCGGGGTTGGGAGATACGCAGTATTTT. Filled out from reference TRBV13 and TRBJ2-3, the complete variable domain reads AAGVIQSPRHLIKEKRETATLKCYPIPRHDTVYWYQQGPGQDPQFLISFYEKMQSDKGSIPDRFSAQQFSDYHSELNMSSLELGDSALYFCASSSPLAGLGDTQYFGPGTRLTVL.

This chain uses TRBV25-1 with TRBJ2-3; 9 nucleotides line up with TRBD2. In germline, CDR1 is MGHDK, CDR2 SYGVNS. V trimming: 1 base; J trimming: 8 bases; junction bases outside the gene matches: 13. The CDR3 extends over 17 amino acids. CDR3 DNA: TGTGCCAGCAGTGAATTAAATCGCGGGAGGGCCTTGGGTACGCAGTATTTT. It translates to CASSELNRGRALGTQYF.

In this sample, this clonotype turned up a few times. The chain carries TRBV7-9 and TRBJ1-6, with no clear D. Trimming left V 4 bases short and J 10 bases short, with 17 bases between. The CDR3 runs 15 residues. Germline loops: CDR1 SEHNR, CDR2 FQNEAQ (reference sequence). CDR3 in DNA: TGTGCCAGCAGCTCCCATTCGGGAAGGGAGTCACCCCTCCACTTT. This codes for CASSSHSGRESPLHF.

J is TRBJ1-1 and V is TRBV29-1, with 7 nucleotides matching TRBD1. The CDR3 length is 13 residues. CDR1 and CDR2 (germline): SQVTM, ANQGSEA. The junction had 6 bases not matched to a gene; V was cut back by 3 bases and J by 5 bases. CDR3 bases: TGCAGCGTTGAGGGACAGAGTCGGACTGAAGCTTTCTTT. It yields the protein CSVEGQSRTEAFF. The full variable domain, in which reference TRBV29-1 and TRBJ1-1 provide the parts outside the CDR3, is SAVISQKPSRDICQRGTSLTIQCQVDSQVTMMFWYRQQPGQSLTLIATANQGSEATYESGFVIDKFPISRPNLTFSTLTVSNMSPEDSSIYLCSVEGQSRTEAFFGQGTRLTVV.

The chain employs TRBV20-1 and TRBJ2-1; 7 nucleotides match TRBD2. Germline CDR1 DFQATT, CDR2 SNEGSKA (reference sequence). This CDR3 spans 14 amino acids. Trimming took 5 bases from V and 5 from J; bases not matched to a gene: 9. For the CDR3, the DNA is TGCAGTGCTCCCCTCCGGACTAGGAACAATGAGCAGTTCTTC. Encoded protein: CSAPLRTRNNEQFF.

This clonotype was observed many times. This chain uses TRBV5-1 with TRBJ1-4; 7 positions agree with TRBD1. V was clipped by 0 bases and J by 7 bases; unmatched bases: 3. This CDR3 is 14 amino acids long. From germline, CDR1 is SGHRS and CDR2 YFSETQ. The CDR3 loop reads CASSLGQGGEKLFF. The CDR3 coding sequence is TGCGCCAGCAGCTTGGGACAGGGTGGTGAAAAACTGTTTTTT.

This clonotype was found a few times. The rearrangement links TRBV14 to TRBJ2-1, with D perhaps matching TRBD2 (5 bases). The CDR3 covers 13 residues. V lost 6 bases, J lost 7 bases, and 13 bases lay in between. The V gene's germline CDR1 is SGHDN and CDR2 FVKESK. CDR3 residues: CASSLWEWNEQFF. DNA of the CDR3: TGTGCCAGCAGTCTGTGGGAGTGGAATGAGCAGTTCTTC.

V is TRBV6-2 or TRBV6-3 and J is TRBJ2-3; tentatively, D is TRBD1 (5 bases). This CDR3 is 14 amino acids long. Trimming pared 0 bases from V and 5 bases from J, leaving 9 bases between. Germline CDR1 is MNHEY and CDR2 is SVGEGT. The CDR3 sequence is CASSYSGPLDTQYF. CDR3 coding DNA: TGTGCCAGCAGTTACTCGGGGCCGTTAGATACGCAGTATTTT.

The CDR3 region has the DNA TGTGCCAGCAGTAACCGATTAGGGACTAGCGGGGGTAATGAGCAGTTCTTC. Its protein is CASSNRLGTSGGNEQFF. The genes are TRBV12-3 or TRBV12-4 and TRBJ2-1, with TRBD2 matching 14 bases. The trim removed 5 bases at V and 7 bases at J, leaving 10 bases unmatched. CDR3 size: 17 residues.

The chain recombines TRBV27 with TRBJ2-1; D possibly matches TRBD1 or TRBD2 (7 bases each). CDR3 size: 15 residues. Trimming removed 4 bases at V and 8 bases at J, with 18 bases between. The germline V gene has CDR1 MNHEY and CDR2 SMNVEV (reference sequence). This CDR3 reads CASSSQGGIAHEQFF. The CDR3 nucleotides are TGTGCCAGCAGTTCCCAGGGGGGGATCGCCCATGAGCAGTTCTTC.

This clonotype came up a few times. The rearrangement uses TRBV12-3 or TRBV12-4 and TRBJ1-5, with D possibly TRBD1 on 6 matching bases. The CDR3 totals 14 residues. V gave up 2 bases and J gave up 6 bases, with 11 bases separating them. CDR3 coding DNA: TGTGCCAGCAGTTTAAGGGGGTTGGTTCAGCCCCAGCATTTT. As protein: CASSLRGLVQPQHF.

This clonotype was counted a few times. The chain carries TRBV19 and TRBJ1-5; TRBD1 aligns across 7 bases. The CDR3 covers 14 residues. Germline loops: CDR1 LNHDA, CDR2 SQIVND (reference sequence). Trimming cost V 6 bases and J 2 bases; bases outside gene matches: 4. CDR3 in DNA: TGTGCCAGTAGGTCCGGACAGGGCAATCAGCCCCAGCATTTT. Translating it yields CASRSGQGNQPQHF.

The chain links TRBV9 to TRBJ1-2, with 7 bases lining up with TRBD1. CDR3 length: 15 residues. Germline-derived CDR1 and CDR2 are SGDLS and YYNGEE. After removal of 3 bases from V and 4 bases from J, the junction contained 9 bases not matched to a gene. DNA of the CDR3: TGTGCCAGCAGCGCGGCACAGGGGCGAACCTATGGCTACACCTTC. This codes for CASSAAQGRTYGYTF.

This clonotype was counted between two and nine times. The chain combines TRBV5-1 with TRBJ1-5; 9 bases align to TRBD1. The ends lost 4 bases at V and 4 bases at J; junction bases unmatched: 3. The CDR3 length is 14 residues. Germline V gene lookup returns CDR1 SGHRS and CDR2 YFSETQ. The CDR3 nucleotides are TGCGCCAGCAGCATAGGGACAGGGAATCAGCCCCAGCATTTT. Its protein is CASSIGTGNQPQHF. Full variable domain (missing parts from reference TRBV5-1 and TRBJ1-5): KAGVTQTPRYLIKTRGQQVTLSCSPISGHRSVSWYQQTPGQGLQFLFEYFSETQRNKGNFPGRFSGRQFSNSRSEMNVSTLELGDSALYLCASSIGTGNQPQHFGDGTRLSIL.

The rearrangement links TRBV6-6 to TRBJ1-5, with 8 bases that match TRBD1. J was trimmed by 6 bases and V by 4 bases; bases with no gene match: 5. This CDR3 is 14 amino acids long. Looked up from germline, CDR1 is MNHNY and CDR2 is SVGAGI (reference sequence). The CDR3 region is CASSSTDRAQPQHF. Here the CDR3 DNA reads TGTGCCAGCAGTTCCACGGACAGGGCTCAGCCCCAGCATTTT.

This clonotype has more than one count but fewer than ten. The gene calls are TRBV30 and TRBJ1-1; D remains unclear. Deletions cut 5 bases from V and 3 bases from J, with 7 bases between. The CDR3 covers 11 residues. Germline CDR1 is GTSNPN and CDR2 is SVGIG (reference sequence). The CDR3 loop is CAWDKDTEAFF. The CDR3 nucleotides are TGTGCCTGGGACAAGGACACTGAAGCTTTCTTT.

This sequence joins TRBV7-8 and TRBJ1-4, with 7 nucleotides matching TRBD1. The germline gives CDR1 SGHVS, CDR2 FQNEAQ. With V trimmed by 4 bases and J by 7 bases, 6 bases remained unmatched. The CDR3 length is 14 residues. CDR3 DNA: TGTGCCAGCAGCTGGGACAGTGAGGGTGAAAAACTGTTTTTT. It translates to CASSWDSEGEKLFF.

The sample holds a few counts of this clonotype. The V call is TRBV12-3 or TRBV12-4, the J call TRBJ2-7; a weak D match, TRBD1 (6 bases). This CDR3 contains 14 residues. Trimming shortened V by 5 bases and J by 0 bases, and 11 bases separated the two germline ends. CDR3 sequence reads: CASSKTGSSYEQYF. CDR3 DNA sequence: TGTGCCAGCAGTAAGACAGGTTCCTCCTACGAGCAGTACTTC.

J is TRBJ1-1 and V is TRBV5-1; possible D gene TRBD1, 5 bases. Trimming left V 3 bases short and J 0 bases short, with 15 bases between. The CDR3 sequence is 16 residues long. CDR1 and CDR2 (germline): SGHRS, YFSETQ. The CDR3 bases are TGCGCCAGCAGCTCGGCAGGGCAAGGCATGAACACTGAAGCTTTCTTT. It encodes CASSSAGQGMNTEAFF.

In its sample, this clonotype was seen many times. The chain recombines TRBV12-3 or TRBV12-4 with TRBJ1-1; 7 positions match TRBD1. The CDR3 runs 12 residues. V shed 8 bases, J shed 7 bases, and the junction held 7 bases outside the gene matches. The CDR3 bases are TGTGCCAGCTCCGACAGGGTAGGTGAAGCTTTCTTT. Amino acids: CASSDRVGEAFF.

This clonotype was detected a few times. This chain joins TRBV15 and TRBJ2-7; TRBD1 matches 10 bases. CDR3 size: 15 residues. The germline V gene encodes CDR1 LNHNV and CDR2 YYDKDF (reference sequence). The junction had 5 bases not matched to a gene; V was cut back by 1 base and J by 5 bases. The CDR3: CATSRVRTGGHEQYF. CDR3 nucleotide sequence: TGTGCCACCAGCAGAGTAAGGACAGGGGGTCACGAGCAGTACTTC.

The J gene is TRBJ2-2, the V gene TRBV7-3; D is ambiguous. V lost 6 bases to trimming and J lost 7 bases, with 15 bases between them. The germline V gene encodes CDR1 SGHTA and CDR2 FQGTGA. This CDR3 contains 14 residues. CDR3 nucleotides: TGTGCCAGCAGTACTTTACAGCCTGGCGGGGAGCTGTTTTTT. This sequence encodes CASSTLQPGGELFF.

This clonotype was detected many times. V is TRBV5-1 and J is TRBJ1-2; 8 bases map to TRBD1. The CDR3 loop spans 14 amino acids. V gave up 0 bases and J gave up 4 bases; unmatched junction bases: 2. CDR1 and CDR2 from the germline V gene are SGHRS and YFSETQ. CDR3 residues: CASSLADRGYGYTF. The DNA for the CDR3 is TGCGCCAGCAGCTTGGCCGACAGGGGCTATGGCTACACCTTC.

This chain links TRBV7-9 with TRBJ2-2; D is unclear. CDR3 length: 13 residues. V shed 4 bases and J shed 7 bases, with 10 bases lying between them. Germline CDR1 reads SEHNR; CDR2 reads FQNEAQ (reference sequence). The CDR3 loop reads CASSWTSDGELFF. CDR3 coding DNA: TGTGCCAGCAGCTGGACCTCCGACGGGGAGCTGTTTTTT. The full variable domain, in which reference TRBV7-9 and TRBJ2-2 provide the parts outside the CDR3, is DTGVSQNPRHKITKRGQNVTFRCDPISEHNRLYWYRQTLGQGPEFLTYFQNEAQLEKSRLLSDRFSAERPKGSFSTLEIQRTEQGDSAMYLCASSWTSDGELFFGEGSRLTVL.

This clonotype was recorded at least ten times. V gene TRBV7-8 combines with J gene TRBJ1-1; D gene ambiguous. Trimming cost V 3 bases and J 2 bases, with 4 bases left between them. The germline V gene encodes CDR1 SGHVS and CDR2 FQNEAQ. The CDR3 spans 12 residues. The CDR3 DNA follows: TGTGCCAGCAGCTTTCGAAACACTGAAGCTTTCTTT. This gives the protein CASSFRNTEAFF.

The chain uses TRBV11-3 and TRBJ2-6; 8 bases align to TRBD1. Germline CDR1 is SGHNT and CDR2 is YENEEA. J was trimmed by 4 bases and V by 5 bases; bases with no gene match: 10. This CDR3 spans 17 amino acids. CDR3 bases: TGTGCCAGCAGCACTGGGACAGGAACAGCCGGGGCCAACGTCCTGACTTTC. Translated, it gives CASSTGTGTAGANVLTF.

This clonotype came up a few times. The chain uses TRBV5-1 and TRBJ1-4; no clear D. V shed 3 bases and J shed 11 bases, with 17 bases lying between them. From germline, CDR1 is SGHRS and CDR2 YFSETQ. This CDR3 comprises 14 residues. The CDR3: CASSSGEFLGKLFF. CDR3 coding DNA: TGCGCCAGCAGCTCCGGGGAGTTCCTTGGGAAACTGTTTTTT. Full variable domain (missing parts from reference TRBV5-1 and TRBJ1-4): KAGVTQTPRYLIKTRGQQVTLSCSPISGHRSVSWYQQTPGQGLQFLFEYFSETQRNKGNFPGRFSGRQFSNSRSEMNVSTLELGDSALYLCASSSGEFLGKLFFGSGTQLSVL.

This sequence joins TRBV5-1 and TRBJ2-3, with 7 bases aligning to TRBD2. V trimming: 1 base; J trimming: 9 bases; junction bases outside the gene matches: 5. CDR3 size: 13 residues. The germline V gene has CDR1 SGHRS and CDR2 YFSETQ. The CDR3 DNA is TGCGCCAGCAGCTTGAGCGGGAAGGACACGCAGTATTTT. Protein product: CASSLSGKDTQYF.

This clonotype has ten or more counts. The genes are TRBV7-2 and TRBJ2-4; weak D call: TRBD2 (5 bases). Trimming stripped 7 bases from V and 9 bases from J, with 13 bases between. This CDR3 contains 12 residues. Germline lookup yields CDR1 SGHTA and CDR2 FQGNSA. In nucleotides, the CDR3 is TGTGCCAGCACCCCTAGCTGGGGCATTCAGTACTTC. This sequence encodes CASTPSWGIQYF.

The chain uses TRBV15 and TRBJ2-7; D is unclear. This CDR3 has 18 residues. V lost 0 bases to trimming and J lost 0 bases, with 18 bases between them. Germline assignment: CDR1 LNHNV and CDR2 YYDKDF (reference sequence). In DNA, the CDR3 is TGTGCCACCAGCAGAGATCCACCGTGGGCAGGAAGCTCCTACGAGCAGTACTTC. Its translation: CATSRDPPWAGSSYEQYF. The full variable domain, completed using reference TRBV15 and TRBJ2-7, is DAMVIQNPRYQVTQFGKPVTLSCSQTLNHNVMYWYQQKSSQAPKLLFHYYDKDFNNEADTPDNFQSRRPNTSFCFLDIRSPGLGDTAMYLCATSRDPPWAGSSYEQYFGPGTRLTVT.

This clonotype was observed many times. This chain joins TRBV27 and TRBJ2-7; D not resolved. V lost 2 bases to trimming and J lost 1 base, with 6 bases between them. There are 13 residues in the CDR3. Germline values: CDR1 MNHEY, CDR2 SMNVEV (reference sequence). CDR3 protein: CASSLGRSYEQYF. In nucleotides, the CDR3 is TGTGCCAGCAGTTTAGGCAGATCCTACGAGCAGTACTTC.